This is a list of T cell receptor beta chains from one sample in a study of response to subunit inactivated influenza vaccine. TCRdb re-analysed the RT-PCR reads in MiXCR, keeping a single row per CDR3 protein. The sample records about 480,000 distinct CDR3 sequences, approximately 9.9% being singletons. Sample: PBMCs from blood, taken more than 35 days after vaccination. The receptors derive from a man between 50 and 59 years old who received an inactivated influenza vaccine. The CDR3 runs from the conserved cysteine through the conserved F or W.

>TRBV28|TRBJ2-2
CASSSGQLTNTGELFF
>TRBV3-1|TRBJ2-1
CASSPESGTNEQFF
>TRBV20-1|TRBJ2-3
CSASGTSGRTDTQYF
>TRBV5-1|TRBJ2-1
CASSLQPLGSSYNEQFF
>TRBV12-3/TRBV12-4|TRBJ1-2
CASSSFGTLGYTF
>TRBV5-6|TRBJ2-7
CASSDRDSFHEQYF
>TRBV7-8|TRBJ2-2
CASSSPRQYTGELFF
>TRBV7-8|TRBJ2-2
CASSVGQGAIWELFF
>TRBV12-3/TRBV12-4|TRBJ2-1
CASSQGQWYNEQFF
>TRBV20-1|TRBJ2-6
CSARDWGEPGANVLTF
>TRBV20-1|TRBJ2-7
CSARGFQGFRDDEQYF
>TRBV7-6|TRBJ2-6
CASSLGGWRGGANVLTF
>TRBV4-3|TRBJ2-5
CASSQGATAQETQYF
>TRBV20-1|TRBJ2-5
CSARPGGPKETQYF
>TRBV6-2/TRBV6-3|TRBJ2-2
CAKRPLGFLDTGELFF
>TRBV12-3/TRBV12-4|TRBJ1-5
CASKKGQGGNQPQHF
>TRBV29-1|TRBJ2-7
CSVGTSYEQYF
>TRBV7-6|TRBJ2-1
CASSLAGYWGTHDNEQFF
>TRBV14|TRBJ2-7
CASSQFHGYEQYF
>TRBV20-1|TRBJ2-7
CSAGRAGGAYEQYF
>TRBV6-1|TRBJ2-3
CASSPMGARVTDTQYF
>TRBV6-5|TRBJ2-3
CASSYRPLSTDTQYF
>TRBV12-3/TRBV12-4|TRBJ2-3
CASSPLAGGQAGTQYF
>TRBV10-3|TRBJ1-5
CATRTDGNSNQPQHF
>TRBV6-4|TRBJ2-2
CASSESGEGELFF
>TRBV7-8|TRBJ2-5
CASSLFSVLETQYF
>TRBV12-3/TRBV12-4|TRBJ1-1
CASSLSGQGAFF
>TRBV20-1|TRBJ2-5
CSATGDNTGTQYF
>TRBV5-5|TRBJ2-7
CASSPGAARYEQYF
>TRBV29-1|TRBJ1-4
CSAGQGSTNENLFF
>TRBV6-5|TRBJ1-4
CASSYRDPNEKLFF
>TRBV20-1|TRBJ2-5
CSASGRETQYF
>TRBV24-1|TRBJ1-5
CATSVLGQPQHF
>TRBV15|TRBJ1-2
CATSRDITGAPYYGYTF
>TRBV11-3|TRBJ2-6
CASSVNGANVLTF
>TRBV5-1|TRBJ2-2
CASSSTSTGELFF
>TRBV10-3|TRBJ2-7
CAIRDRLNYEQYF
>TRBV6-5|TRBJ2-3
CASSYSSYSADTQYF
>TRBV27|TRBJ2-3
CASSLTGGRANTQYF
>TRBV5-1|TRBJ1-6
CASSFYQDSYNSPLHF
>TRBV20-1|TRBJ2-7
CSARVRTSYEQYF
>TRBV11-2|TRBJ2-1
CASSALGRAAAYNEQFF
>TRBV3-1|TRBJ1-1
CASSQASTWDTEAFF
>TRBV4-1|TRBJ2-1
CASSQEEGPYNEQFF
>TRBV20-1|TRBJ2-7
CSARRSPSLGEQYF
>TRBV7-9|TRBJ2-1
CASSLGGTVIEQFF
>TRBV6-1|TRBJ1-2
CASRGTGFHGYTF
>TRBV6-1|TRBJ1-2
CASSEDPGVGYTF
>TRBV11-2|TRBJ2-7
CASSLRSTSYEQYF
>TRBV12-3/TRBV12-4|TRBJ2-7
CASSLVSGPTYEQYF
>TRBV11-2|TRBJ1-6
CASSSRDGPLPYNSPLHF
>TRBV9|TRBJ2-5
CASSVAGVNQETQYF
>TRBV2|TRBJ2-3
CASRGGLAGGGTDTQYF
>TRBV28|TRBJ2-6
CASSSPGTGVGANVLTF
>TRBV5-1|TRBJ1-3
CASSPRGGSGNTIYF
>TRBV5-1|TRBJ2-5
CASSLGHSQAETQYF
>TRBV5-1|TRBJ1-2
CASSSGRWYGYTF
>TRBV20-1|TRBJ2-3
CSARVESGYF
>TRBV6-2/TRBV6-3|TRBJ2-1
CASSYQGPTYNEQFF
>TRBV6-6|TRBJ1-1
CASSYPTGRAFF